This T cell receptor (beta chain) was sequenced in a study of CD4 T cell repertoires in COVID-19. About the study: After 10 days of IL-2 expansion, CFSE-low cells were relabeled and restimulated with other coronavirus spikes.

No culture step preceded sequencing of the ex vivo isolated memory T cells. Trimming left V 3 bases short and J 1 base short, with 16 bases between. The CDR3 totals 16 residues. The germline gives CDR1 SGHRS, CDR2 YFSETQ. Sequencing used immunoSEQ multiplex PCR; TCRdb keeps in-frame clones, though not all of them. The sample holds tens of thousands of clones, around nine tenths seen once. The chain uses TRBV5-1 and TRBJ1-1; D possibly corresponds to TRBD1 (6 bases). The source is a human donor who had COVID-19. The material was central memory CD4+ T cells from blood, obtained before the COVID-19 pandemic. The CDR3 DNA follows: TGCGCCAGCAGCTCGGCTAAGCTAGGGGGGAACACTGAAGCTTTCTTT. Its protein is CASSSAKLGGNTEAFF.